One and the same sample provided the 5 T cell receptor beta chains below, sequenced in a study of technical replicates of blood from a handful of donors. Only in-frame clones appear in the TCRdb table, and some are missing; sequencing was by immunoSEQ multiplex PCR. This sample has about 72,000 clones; less than 97% occur once, and the top ten carry around 0.24%. The sequencing sample was made of T cells isolated from PBMCs. All receptors derive from a human donor in good health.

In this sample, this clone turned up once. J is TRBJ1-2 and V is TRBV5-1; 9 positions agree with TRBD1. Per germline, CDR1 SGHRS and CDR2 YFSETQ. V lost 0 bases to trimming and J lost 4 bases; unmatched junction nucleotides: 4. The CDR3 length is 15 residues. In DNA form, the CDR3 reads TGCGCCAGCAGCTTGGAGGACAGGGGCCTCTATGGCTACACCTTC. Protein: CASSLEDRGLYGYTF.

This clone is a singleton in its sample. This rearrangement joins TRBV11-1 to TRBJ1-1, with 9 bases fitting TRBD1. CDR1 and CDR2 (germline): SGHAT, FQDESV (reference sequence). The CDR3 length is 15 residues. V dropped 5 bases and J dropped 1; count of bases not matched to a gene: 5. For the CDR3, the DNA is TGTGCCAGCAGCCTCACGGGACAGGGGAACACTGAAGCTTTCTTT. Its protein is CASSLTGQGNTEAFF.

The rearrangement joins TRBV5-1 to TRBJ1-1; D is undetermined. Trimming cost V 4 bases and J 8 bases, with 6 bases left between them. CDR3 length: 10 residues. The V gene's germline CDR1 is SGHRS and CDR2 YFSETQ. Written as DNA, the CDR3 is TGCGCCAGCAGCCCTATAGAAGCTTTCTTT. It translates to CASSPIEAFF. Variable domain in full (rest from reference TRBV5-1 and TRBJ1-1): KAGVTQTPRYLIKTRGQQVTLSCSPISGHRSVSWYQQTPGQGLQFLFEYFSETQRNKGNFPGRFSGRQFSNSRSEMNVSTLELGDSALYLCASSPIEAFFGQGTRLTVV.

The gene calls are TRBV6-1 and TRBJ1-4; D unclear. The CDR3 is made up of 15 amino acids. Germline assignment: CDR1 MNHNS and CDR2 SASEGT. V was clipped by 2 bases and J by 6 bases, with 13 bases between them. This CDR3 is CASSEHRVVDEKLFF. The CDR3 nucleotides read TGTGCCAGCAGTGAACATCGGGTGGTGGATGAAAAACTGTTTTTT.

This clone was counted once. V and J are TRBV4-1 and TRBJ2-7, with 9 positions matching TRBD2. From germline, CDR1 is MGHRA and CDR2 YSYEKL. This CDR3 is 17 amino acids long. The V gene end was trimmed by 0 bases and the J gene end by 6 bases; junction bases not matched to a gene: 12. For the CDR3, the DNA is TGCGCCAGCAGCCAAGAAGCGGGAGGCCTTTACTTGGCCGAGCAGTACTTC. Protein product: CASSQEAGGLYLAEQYF.